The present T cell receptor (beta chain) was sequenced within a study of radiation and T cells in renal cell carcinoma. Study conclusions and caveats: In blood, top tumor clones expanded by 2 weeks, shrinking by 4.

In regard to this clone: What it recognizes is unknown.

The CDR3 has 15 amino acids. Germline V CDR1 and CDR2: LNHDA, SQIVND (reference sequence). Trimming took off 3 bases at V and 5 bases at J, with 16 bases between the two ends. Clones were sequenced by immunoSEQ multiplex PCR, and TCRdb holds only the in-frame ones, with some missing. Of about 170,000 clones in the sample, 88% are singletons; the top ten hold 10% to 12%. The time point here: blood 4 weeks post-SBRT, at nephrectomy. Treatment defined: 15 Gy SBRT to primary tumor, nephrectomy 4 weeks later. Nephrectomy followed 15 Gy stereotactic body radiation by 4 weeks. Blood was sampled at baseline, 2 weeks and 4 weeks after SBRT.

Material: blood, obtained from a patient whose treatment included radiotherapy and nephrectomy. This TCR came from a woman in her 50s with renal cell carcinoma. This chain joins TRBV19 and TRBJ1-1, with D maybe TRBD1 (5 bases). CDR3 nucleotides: TGTGCCAGTAGTATTAGGGTCCAGGGAATGACTGAAGCTTTCTTT. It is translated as CASSIRVQGMTEAFF.